Listed below are T cell receptor beta chains from one sample, sequenced in a study of blood T cell repertoires in COVID-19. Profiled with immunoSEQ multiplex PCR; TCRdb holds only in-frame clones, not every one. This sample yields approximately 61,000 clones, of which 86% are seen a single time; roughly 15% belongs to the top ten. The sequenced sample was peripheral blood. These receptors all come from a human donor in a cohort sampled during active COVID-19. The CDR3 runs from the conserved cysteine through the conserved F or W. The order of the fields is clone size, V gene, D gene, J gene, CDR3 protein, CDR3 DNA. A D gene is named only where the DNA matches it firmly. Clone size is given for some rows only: seen once, a few or many times, or a class if the clone is expanded.

.	TRBV25-1	.	TRBJ2-1	CASRSLSSYNEQFF	TGTGCCAGCAGGTCGCTTAGCTCCTACAATGAGCAGTTCTTC
.	TRBV29-1	TRBD1	TRBJ1-2	CSVRITGDYGYTF	TGCAGCGTCAGGATAACAGGGGATTATGGCTACACCTTC
.	TRBV5-1	TRBD2	TRBJ2-1	CASSLGQRGYNEQFF	TGCGCCAGCAGCTTGGGGCAGCGGGGTTACAATGAGCAGTTCTTC
.	TRBV6-1	TRBD1	TRBJ1-4	CASSEYRGLTNEKLFF	TGTGCCAGCAGTGAATACAGGGGGCTCACTAATGAAAAACTGTTTTTT
.	TRBV18	TRBD1	TRBJ2-1	CASSPLSGQHREQFF	TGTGCCAGCTCACCTCTATCGGGACAGCACCGTGAGCAGTTCTTC
.	TRBV27	.	TRBJ2-7	CASSFAGGYYEQYF	TGTGCCAGCAGTTTTGCCGGCGGCTACTACGAGCAGTACTTC
few	TRBV27	TRBD2	TRBJ2-7	CASGDTGTKHEQYF	TGTGCCAGCGGAGATACCGGGACTAAACACGAGCAGTACTTC
.	TRBV3-1/TRBV3-2	.	TRBJ1-2	CASSQVSYGYTF	TGTGCCAGCAGCCAAGTCAGCTATGGCTACACCTTC
.	TRBV5-4	.	TRBJ1-3	CASSLAGTTLRNTIYF	TGTGCCAGCAGCTTGGCCGGCACGACACTTCGAAACACCATATATTTT
.	TRBV18	.	TRBJ1-6	CASSPKGEDSPLHF	TGTGCCAGCTCACCAAAAGGGGAGGATTCACCCCTCCACTTT
.	TRBV27	.	TRBJ2-3	CASSLAGSTDTQYF	TGTGCCAGCAGTTTGGCGGGTAGCACAGATACGCAGTATTTT
.	TRBV27	TRBD2	TRBJ2-3	CASSFAGRGTDTQYF	TGTGCCAGCAGTTTTGCCGGGAGGGGCACAGATACGCAGTATTTT
once	TRBV7-2	.	TRBJ1-4	CASSLVGRGTLNEKLFF	TGTGCCAGCAGCTTAGTAGGTCGGGGGACCCTTAATGAAAAACTGTTTTTT
.	TRBV6-6	.	TRBJ1-1	CASSFGGVETEAFF	TGTGCCAGCAGTTTCGGAGGGGTAGAGACTGAAGCTTTCTTT
.	TRBV5-4	TRBD2	TRBJ2-7	CAIKRGAGVAYEQYF	TGTGCCATCAAAAGGGGTGCGGGAGTAGCCTACGAGCAGTACTTC
.	TRBV7-2	.	TRBJ2-1	CASSLSVRSEQFF	TGTGCCAGCAGCTTAAGTGTACGGAGTGAGCAGTTCTTC
.	TRBV4-1	.	TRBJ1-5	CASSQVGSPSNQPQHF	TGCGCCAGCAGCCAAGTGGGCAGCCCTAGCAATCAGCCCCAGCATTTT
once	TRBV28	.	TRBJ1-3	CASSLSTDSGNTIYF	TGTGCCAGCAGTTTGTCGACAGACTCTGGAAACACCATATATTTT
.	TRBV4-1	TRBD2	TRBJ2-1	CASSLAGTYNEQFF	TGCGCCAGCAGTCTAGCGGGGACCTACAATGAGCAGTTCTTC
.	TRBV18	.	TRBJ2-2	CASSPPGGTNTGELFF	TGTGCCAGCTCACCACCGGGCGGGACGAACACCGGGGAGCTGTTTTTT
.	TRBV12-3/TRBV12-4	.	TRBJ2-5	CASSWAGVETQYF	TGTGCCAGCAGTTGGGCAGGGGTAGAGACCCAGTACTTC
.	TRBV2	.	TRBJ1-5	CASSERNGNQPQHF	TGTGCCAGCAGTGAAAGAAACGGTAATCAGCCCCAGCATTTT
.	TRBV7-2	.	TRBJ1-5	CASRTPGTHSNQPQHF	TGTGCCAGCAGAACACCAGGGACTCATAGCAATCAGCCCCAGCATTTT
.	TRBV12-3/TRBV12-4	.	TRBJ1-1	CASSGTIGTEAFF	TGTGCCAGCAGTGGGACAATAGGCACTGAAGCTTTCTTT
.	TRBV10-1	TRBD1	TRBJ2-5	CASSWGTGGRETQYF	TGCGCCAGCTCTTGGGGGACAGGGGGGCGAGAGACCCAGTACTTC
.	TRBV6-5	TRBD2	TRBJ2-1	CASSYSGLAGVQQFF	TGTGCCAGCAGTTACTCTGGACTAGCGGGAGTCCAGCAGTTCTTC
once	TRBV7-9	TRBD1	TRBJ1-2	CASSSGQGVYYGYTF	TGTGCCAGCAGCTCTGGACAGGGAGTTTACTATGGCTACACCTTC
.	TRBV19	.	TRBJ1-3	CASTPISRAGRSNTIYF	TGTGCCAGTACTCCCATCTCCCGCGCAGGGCGCTCAAACACCATATATTTT
.	TRBV28	.	TRBJ1-6	CASSVTGALYSPLHF	TGTGCCAGCAGTGTAACTGGGGCACTATATTCACCCCTCCACTTT
.	TRBV9	.	TRBJ2-7	CASSVGIGFYEQYF	TGTGCCAGCAGCGTAGGAATTGGCTTCTACGAGCAGTACTTC
once	TRBV15	TRBD1	TRBJ1-1	CATSRAGGGYTEAFF	TGTGCCACCAGCAGAGCAGGGGGCGGGTACACTGAAGCTTTCTTT
.	TRBV7-9	TRBD1	TRBJ1-2	CASSLGQGADGYTF	TGTGCCAGCAGCTTGGGACAGGGGGCGGACGGCTACACCTTC
.	TRBV7-4	TRBD1	TRBJ1-1	CASSFEAGTGTNTEAFF	TGTGCCAGCAGCTTCGAGGCGGGGACAGGCACAAACACTGAAGCTTTCTTT
.	TRBV9	.	TRBJ2-5	CASSVAGGRRETQYF	TGTGCCAGCAGCGTAGCTGGGGGGAGGAGAGAGACCCAGTACTTC
.	TRBV27	TRBD2	TRBJ2-6	CASSLSWGLGSGANVLTF	TGTGCCAGCAGTTTATCGTGGGGACTAGGTTCTGGGGCCAACGTCCTGACTTTC
.	TRBV13	TRBD2	TRBJ2-7	CASSLGLAGWEQYF	TGTGCCAGCAGCTTGGGACTAGCGGGATGGGAGCAGTACTTC
.	TRBV2	.	TRBJ1-2	CASTWTETNYGYTF	TGTGCCAGCACTTGGACAGAAACTAACTATGGCTACACCTTC
.	TRBV7-8	.	TRBJ2-5	CASSFLETQYF	TGTGCCAGCAGCTTCTTGGAGACCCAGTACTTC
once	TRBV28	.	TRBJ2-7	CASAGNSYEQYF	TGTGCCTCGGCGGGTAATTCCTACGAGCAGTACTTC
.	TRBV2	.	TRBJ1-5	CASSLTPNQPQHF	TGTGCCAGCAGCCTGACTCCCAATCAGCCCCAGCATTTT
.	TRBV19	.	TRBJ1-6	CASKTWSSYNSPLHF	TGTGCCAGTAAAACTTGGAGCTCCTATAATTCACCCCTCCACTTT
.	TRBV4-2	TRBD2	TRBJ2-1	CASSQDGAGGPSDNEQFF	TGTGCCAGCAGCCAAGATGGGGCGGGAGGGCCCTCGGACAATGAGCAGTTCTTC
.	TRBV3-1/TRBV3-2	.	TRBJ2-1	CASSPQGVGNNEQFF	TGTGCCAGCAGCCCACAGGGTGTAGGTAATAATGAGCAGTTCTTC